Listed below are T cell receptor beta chains from one sample, sequenced in a study of blood T cell repertoires in COVID-19. Data came from immunoSEQ multiplex PCR; TCRdb stores just in-frame clones and leaves some out. The table shows about 240,000 clones, with about 90% occurring only once. Material: peripheral blood. The source of these receptors is a man aged 30-40 years with COVID-19, enrolled during active disease. Both conserved end residues are part of each CDR3. D genes are given only for firm matches. A row's size may be missing; if present it is once, few, many or a size class.

NA,TRBJ2-1,TRBV5-6,NA,CASSRKGPLASNEQFF,TGTGCCAGCAGCCGAAAAGGACCACTAGCTTCCAATGAGCAGTTCTTC
TRBD2,TRBJ2-2,TRBV29-1,once,CSVYSGGAHGELFF,TGCAGCGTCTATAGCGGGGGGGCCCACGGGGAGCTGTTTTTT
NA,TRBJ1-5,TRBV9,medium-sized,CASSATDSNQPQHF,TGTGCCAGCAGCGCGACAGATAGCAATCAGCCCCAGCATTTT
TRBD1,TRBJ2-5,TRBV5-1,few,CASSLGTGETQYF,TGCGCCAGCAGCCTGGGGACAGGGGAGACCCAGTACTTC
TRBD1,TRBJ2-1,TRBV18,NA,CASSPRQGIYNEQFF,TGTGCCAGCTCACCACGACAGGGTATTTACAATGAGCAGTTCTTC
NA,TRBJ2-3,TRBV4-1,NA,CASSQGQLSTDTQYF,TGCGCCAGCAGCCAAGGACAGCTAAGCACAGATACGCAGTATTTT
NA,TRBJ1-6,TRBV5-4,NA,CASSLPGQTLHF,TGTGCCAGCAGCTTGCCGGGACAAACCCTCCACTTT
NA,TRBJ1-2,TRBV19,NA,CASSTGLRDYGYTF,TGTGCCAGTAGTACGGGACTCAGGGACTATGGCTACACCTTC
NA,TRBJ1-2,TRBV6-5,NA,CASRPPEGRLYGYTF,TGTGCCAGCAGACCCCCGGAGGGCAGACTTTATGGCTACACCTTC
TRBD1,TRBJ2-1,TRBV4-1,NA,CASSQVGLRDRAGEQFF,TGCGCCAGCAGCCAAGTGGGACTCCGGGACAGGGCAGGTGAGCAGTTCTTC
NA,TRBJ1-1,TRBV9,NA,CASSGTGQNTEAFF,TGTGCCAGCAGCGGCACGGGACAGAACACTGAAGCTTTCTTT
NA,TRBJ2-3,TRBV27,NA,CASSFHNPKRPYTDTQYF,TGTGCCAGCAGTTTTCATAATCCCAAGCGGCCCTACACAGATACGCAGTATTTT
NA,TRBJ2-1,TRBV19,NA,CASSPIGGGPNEQFF,TGTGCCAGTAGTCCTATTGGGGGGGGCCCCAATGAGCAGTTCTTC
TRBD1,TRBJ1-2,TRBV7-9,NA,CASSSLWTGAYYGYTF,TGTGCCAGCAGCTCCCTGTGGACAGGGGCTTACTATGGCTACACCTTC
NA,TRBJ1-5,TRBV6-1,NA,CASSVTTGSGSNQPQHF,TGTGCCAGCAGTGTTACTACAGGGTCGGGGAGCAATCAGCCCCAGCATTTT
NA,TRBJ1-2,TRBV11-2,NA,CASSLSDIYGYTF,TGTGCCAGCAGCTTGTCGGACATCTATGGCTACACCTTC
TRBD1,TRBJ1-1,TRBV6-5,NA,CASSYTDRVTEAFF,TGTGCCAGCAGTTATACGGACAGGGTAACTGAAGCTTTCTTT
NA,TRBJ2-3,TRBV9,NA,CASSVGRGVNTDTQYF,TGTGCCAGCAGCGTCGGCCGGGGAGTGAACACAGATACGCAGTATTTT
NA,TRBJ1-6,TRBV10-3,NA,CAISTPLGGGNSPLHF,TGTGCCATCAGTACCCCCTTGGGGGGAGGGAATTCACCCCTCCACTTT
TRBD2,TRBJ2-1,TRBV18,NA,CASSPGLAGVNEQFF,TGTGCCAGCTCGCCGGGACTAGCGGGGGTCAATGAGCAGTTCTTC
NA,TRBJ2-4,TRBV6-5,NA,CASSYGPGVAKNIQYF,TGTGCCAGCAGTTACGGTCCCGGAGTAGCCAAAAACATTCAGTACTTC
NA,TRBJ2-3,TRBV7-9,NA,CASSLQRAEDTQYF,TGTGCCAGCAGCCTTCAGCGAGCCGAAGATACGCAGTATTTT
NA,TRBJ2-2,TRBV25-1,once,CASRGRVIRGTGELFF,TGTGCCAGCAGGGGCAGGGTTATTAGGGGGACCGGGGAGCTGTTTTTT